This TCR beta chain was documented in a study of T cells in Graves' hyperthyroidism and ophthalmopathy. The germline gives CDR1 LNHDA, CDR2 SQIVND (reference sequence). The CDR3 extends over 15 amino acids. V was clipped by 5 bases and J by 6 bases; unmatched bases: 8. Concerning this clonotype: Its antigen is unknown.

There were TCR beta CDR3 regions amplified from RNA transcripts. Primed by the HTBI set, a first-round RT-PCR was run on the TCR CDR3. TCRdb re-called the multiplex PCR reads through MiXCR, storing one row per CDR3 protein. Of 450,000 to 600,000 distinct CDR3 sequences listed, approximately 14% are singletons. Absence of ophthalmopathy progression within 18 months defined stable Graves' hyperthyroidism. Study-wide results and limits: Most expanded thyroid clonotypes above 0.001 also appeared in blood. Progression to ophthalmopathy was predicted a median of 6.5 months early.

V is TRBV19 and J is TRBJ2-1; 9 bases match TRBD2. Material for sequencing was blood. The origin of this receptor is a woman aged 40 to 50 with Graves' hyperthyroidism. The CDR3 DNA sequence: TGTGCCAGTAGTTTAGCGGGAGTGAACCGCAATGAGCAGTTCTTC. Protein product: CASSLAGVNRNEQFF.